Shown below are 16 T cell receptor beta chains from a single sample sequenced in a study of blood T cell repertoires in COVID-19. Method: immunoSEQ multiplex PCR; TCRdb's copy keeps in-frame clones and lacks some. The sample lists approximately 90,000 clones, about three quarters occurring once. Sequencing was performed on peripheral blood. These receptors were taken from a woman aged 80 or over with acute or convalescent COVID-19.

V gene TRBV6-5 combines with J gene TRBJ1-5; the match to TRBD1 covers 8 bases. The CDR3 consists of 15 residues. The junction had 11 bases not matched to a gene; V was cut back by 5 bases and J by 8 bases. The germline V gene has CDR1 MNHEY and CDR2 SVGAGI. The CDR3 spells CASSPGQGNVEPQHF. DNA of the CDR3: TGTGCCAGCAGTCCCGGACAGGGAAATGTTGAGCCCCAGCATTTT.

The chain employs TRBV9 and TRBJ1-3; TRBD1 matches 9 bases. The germline V gene encodes CDR1 SGDLS and CDR2 YYNGEE. This CDR3 has 17 residues. The V gene end was trimmed by 0 bases and the J gene end by 2 bases; junction bases not matched to a gene: 6. Here the CDR3 reads CASSVGDREETGNTIYF. As DNA, the CDR3 is TGTGCCAGCAGCGTAGGGGACAGGGAAGAGACTGGAAACACCATATATTTT. Variable domain in full (rest from reference TRBV9 and TRBJ1-3): DSGVTQTPKHLITATGQRVTLRCSPRSGDLSVYWYQQSLDQGLQFLIQYYNGEERAKGNILERFSAQQFPDLHSELNLSSLELGDSALYFCASSVGDREETGNTIYFGEGSWLTVV.

The CDR3 DNA is TGCGCCAGCAGCTCCACCGTGGCGGGTCCGGATACGCAGTATTTT. Translation: CASSSTVAGPDTQYF. This rearrangement joins TRBV5-1 to TRBJ2-3; possible D gene TRBD2, 5 bases. The CDR3 has 15 residues. Germline values: CDR1 SGHRS, CDR2 YFSETQ. V lost 3 bases to trimming and J lost 6 bases, with 17 bases between them.

This clone was seen many times. The junction departs from the called germline gene at one end, perhaps through a read error. The CDR3 DNA follows: TGTGCCAGCAGCCGTACAGGGGATAACTCACCCCTCCACTTT. This translates into CASSRTGDNSPLHF. The gene calls are TRBV5-4 and TRBJ1-6; 7 bases line up with TRBD1. The CDR3 loop spans 14 amino acids. CDR1 is SGHNT and CDR2 is YYREEE in the germline V gene (reference sequence). Combining the CDR3 with reference TRBV5-4 and TRBJ1-6 gives the whole variable domain ETGVTQSPTHLIKTRGQQVTLRCSSQSGHNTVSWYQQALGQGPQFIFQYYREEENGRGNFPPRFSGLQFPNYSSELNVNALELDDSALYLCASSRTGDNSPLHFGNGTRLTVT.

The V and J genes are TRBV30 and TRBJ1-1; perhaps TRBD1 as D (6 bases). Germline V gene sequence: CDR1 GTSNPN, CDR2 SVGIG (reference sequence). The CDR3 runs 15 residues. V shed 3 bases and J shed 4 bases, with 18 bases lying between them. The CDR3 DNA sequence: TGTGCCTGGAGACGACCGGGGAGGGGGGTCACTGAAGCTTTCTTT. This gives the protein CAWRRPGRGVTEAFF.

This clone showed up just a few times. The chain couples TRBV19 to TRBJ1-3; no firm D call. The CDR3 totals 17 residues. V lost 2 bases to trimming and J lost 0 bases, with 14 bases between them. Germline assignment: CDR1 LNHDA and CDR2 SQIVND (reference sequence). The CDR3 bases are TGTGCCAGTAGTATATTGGCTACTCCTAGCTCTGGAAACACCATATATTTT. This gives the protein CASSILATPSSGNTIYF.

The genes are TRBV18 and TRBJ1-2; D remains ambiguous. Trimming took off 5 bases at V and 4 bases at J, with 11 bases between the two ends. Germline V gene lookup returns CDR1 KGHSH and CDR2 LQKENI. The CDR3 loop spans 13 amino acids. The CDR3 region has the DNA TGTGCCAGCTCAACCTCGAAGCCCTATGGCTACACCTTC. Translating gives CASSTSKPYGYTF.

The V call is TRBV19, the J call TRBJ2-1; 8 bases fit TRBD1. The CDR3 sequence is 15 residues long. Germline V gene lookup returns CDR1 LNHDA and CDR2 SQIVND (reference sequence). V lost 1 base to trimming and J lost 4 bases; unmatched junction nucleotides: 3. This CDR3 reads CASSIAGGHYNEQFF. CDR3 bases: TGTGCCAGTAGTATAGCAGGGGGCCATTACAATGAGCAGTTCTTC. The complete variable domain, with remaining parts taken from reference TRBV19 and TRBJ2-1, reads DGGITQSPKYLFRKEGQNVTLSCEQNLNHDAMYWYRQDPGQGLRLIYYSQIVNDFQKGDIAEGYSVSREKKESFPLTVTSAQKNPTAFYLCASSIAGGHYNEQFFGPGTRLTVL.

This rearrangement joins TRBV9 to TRBJ1-1; the match to TRBD1 covers 9 bases. V shed 4 bases and J 11 bases; nucleotides not matched to a gene: 15. Per the germline V gene, CDR1 is SGDLS and CDR2 is YYNGEE. The CDR3 covers 15 residues. CDR3 in DNA: TGTGCCAGCAGCCGGAGGGGACAGGGTCCCTCAGACGCTTTCTTT. This gives the protein CASSRRGQGPSDAFF.

The chain employs TRBV7-3 and TRBJ2-3, with 8 bases lining up with TRBD2. Per the germline V gene, CDR1 is SGHTA and CDR2 is FQGTGA. V lost 0 bases and J lost 3; bases outside the gene matches: 11. The CDR3 sequence is 18 residues long. The DNA of the CDR3 is TGTGCCAGCAGCTTAACTGGCGGGGGGTCGCCGAGGACAGATACGCAGTATTTT. Translating it yields CASSLTGGGSPRTDTQYF.

The CDR3 sequence is CASSRDSFGYTF. In DNA form, the CDR3 reads TGTGCCAGCAGTCGGGACAGTTTTGGCTACACCTTC. The chain joins TRBV12-3 or TRBV12-4 to TRBJ1-2, with 7 bases fitting TRBD1. The CDR3 runs 12 residues. The V gene end was trimmed by 5 bases and the J gene end by 7 bases; junction bases not matched to a gene: 4.

The chain uses TRBV5-1 and TRBJ1-3, with D unclear. In germline, CDR1 is SGHRS, CDR2 YFSETQ. V lost 0 bases to trimming and J lost 0 bases, with 4 bases between them. The CDR3 spans 14 residues. CDR3 sequence: CASSLDSSGNTIYF. DNA of the CDR3: TGCGCCAGCAGCTTGGACAGCTCTGGAAACACCATATATTTT. Complete variable domain (other parts from reference TRBV5-1 and TRBJ1-3): KAGVTQTPRYLIKTRGQQVTLSCSPISGHRSVSWYQQTPGQGLQFLFEYFSETQRNKGNFPGRFSGRQFSNSRSEMNVSTLELGDSALYLCASSLDSSGNTIYFGEGSWLTVV.

This clone was detected ten times or more. The CDR3 sequence: CASRPWAGDLEQYF. In nucleotides, the CDR3 is TGTGCCAGCAGGCCCTGGGCAGGGGATCTCGAGCAGTACTTC. The chain carries TRBV6-5 and TRBJ2-7, with D perhaps matching TRBD1 (6 bases). The CDR3 is 14 residues long. The V gene lost 6 bases and the J gene lost 6 bases, with 18 bases spanning the gap. The germline gives CDR1 MNHEY, CDR2 SVGAGI.

The chain joins TRBV2 to TRBJ2-5, with D unclear. With 1 base removed from V and 3 bases from J, the gap between germline ends came to 9 bases. There are 14 residues in the CDR3. Looked up from germline, CDR1 is SNHLY and CDR2 is FYNNEI. The CDR3 region has the DNA TGTGCCAGCAGTGAAGGGCGGAAAAAAGAGACCCAGTACTTC. Protein product: CASSEGRKKETQYF.

The CDR3 nucleotides are TGTGCCTGGAGTTCCGGACAGGTCCAGGGGCCCCAGCATTTT. Its translation is CAWSSGQVQGPQHF. The V call is TRBV30, the J call TRBJ1-5; TRBD1 matches 7 bases. Trimming at V came to 2 bases and at J to 9 bases, leaving 10 bases not matched to a gene. CDR3 size: 14 residues. Germline V gene sequence: CDR1 GTSNPN, CDR2 SVGIG (reference sequence).

This clone has ten or more counts. The J gene is TRBJ1-2, the V gene TRBV2, with 7 positions matching TRBD1. CDR3 length: 13 residues. Germline lookup yields CDR1 SNHLY and CDR2 FYNNEI. Losses at the gene ends were 6 bases for V and 8 bases for J; bases not matched to a gene: 9. This CDR3 is CASSGDRDQGYTF. CDR3 nucleotides: TGTGCCAGCAGCGGCGACAGGGATCAAGGCTACACCTTC.